One sample yielded the 31 T cell receptor beta chains listed below, sequenced in a study of post-analysis software for immune sequencing data. Study findings and constraints: Controls showed lower frequencies than patients for a handful of TRBV segments, and TRBV5-6, TRBV5-1 and TRBV20-1 were among these.

Sequencing libraries made from TCR beta cDNA carried unique molecular identifiers. TCRdb used MiXCR to reprocess the PCR reads, holding one entry per CDR3 protein. The sample records more than 450,000 distinct CDR3 sequences, 30% to 40% being singletons. These receptors have no identified antigens. Source material: blood. Receptors were obtained from a girl aged 2 to 17 with multiple sclerosis.

The gene calls are TRBV6-5 and TRBJ2-3; 12 nucleotides match TRBD2. V lost 4 bases, J lost 3 bases, and 5 bases stayed unmatched. The CDR3 consists of 16 residues. CDR1 and CDR2 from the germline V gene are MNHEY and SVGAGI. The DNA of the CDR3 is TGTGCCAGCAGTTCGCCGACTAGCGGGGGTACAGATACGCAGTATTTT. Translated: CASSSPTSGGTDTQYF.

This clonotype came up a few times. The chain has TRBV18 and TRBJ1-2; 7 bases are a match to TRBD1. The trim removed 4 bases at V and 2 bases at J, leaving 13 bases unmatched. Germline V gene lookup returns CDR1 KGHSH and CDR2 LQKENI. The CDR3 length is 17 residues. CDR3 sequence: CASSRIPDRIGNYGYTF. In nucleotides, the CDR3 is TGTGCCAGCTCACGCATACCGGACAGGATAGGAAACTATGGCTACACCTTC. Variable domain in full (rest from reference TRBV18 and TRBJ1-2): NAGVMQNPRHLVRRRGQEARLRCSPMKGHSHVYWYRQLPEEGLKFMVYLQKENIIDESGMPKERFSAEFPKEGPSILRIQQVVRGDSAAYFCASSRIPDRIGNYGYTFGSGTRLTVV.

The chain carries TRBV12-3 or TRBV12-4 and TRBJ2-1, with TRBD1 matching over 8 bases. The CDR3 has 15 residues. The trim removed 6 bases at V and 2 bases at J, leaving 6 bases unmatched. CDR3: CASRYGQGPYNEQFF. The CDR3 bases are TGTGCCAGCAGATATGGACAGGGTCCCTACAATGAGCAGTTCTTC.

CDR3 bases: TGTGCCAGCAGCCAAAGGAGCCCGGGAGAGACCCAGTACTTC. Its translation is CASSQRSPGETQYF. J is TRBJ2-5 and V is TRBV7-8, with D unresolved. CDR3 size: 14 residues. The germline gives CDR1 SGHVS, CDR2 FQNEAQ. Trimming left V 5 bases short and J 4 bases short, with 14 bases between.

The V call is TRBV2, the J call TRBJ1-5, with 7 nucleotides matching TRBD1. The CDR3 is made up of 12 amino acids. Germline V CDR1 and CDR2: SNHLY, FYNNEI. V lost 8 bases, J lost 6 bases, and 4 bases stayed unmatched. This chain's CDR3 is CASGDRVQPQHF. The CDR3 DNA reads as TGTGCCAGCGGCGACAGGGTTCAGCCCCAGCATTTT.

With respect to this clonotype: A much larger clone lies a single base off, so this may be a read error. The chain uses TRBV5-1 and TRBJ2-7; TRBD1 matches 7 bases. The CDR3 length is 14 residues. Germline loops: CDR1 SGHRS, CDR2 YFSETQ. DNA for the CDR3: TGCGCCAGCAGAGGGGACAGTGCCTCATACGGGCAGTACTTC. Its protein is CASRGDSASYGQYF.

This clonotype occurred a few times. V and J are TRBV7-2 and TRBJ2-5; maybe TRBD2 (5 bases). The end of the DNA is better explained by TRBJ2-7, so the J call may be wrong. The CDR3 runs to 15 residues. In germline, CDR1 is SGHTA, CDR2 FQGNSA. CDR3 amino acids: CASSPRGRVPNEQYF. The CDR3 nucleotides read TGTGCCAGCAGCCCCCGGGGTCGAGTTCCCAACGAGCAGTACTTC.

This clonotype was found a few times. V usage is TRBV5-1 and J usage is TRBJ2-3, with D perhaps being TRBD1 or TRBD2 (5 bases each). The CDR3 extends over 14 amino acids. Trimming pared 3 bases from V and 4 bases from J, leaving 12 bases between. From germline, CDR1 is SGHRS and CDR2 YFSETQ. The chain's CDR3 is CASSSGAVSDTQYF. Written as DNA, the CDR3 is TGCGCCAGCAGCTCCGGGGCAGTTTCAGATACGCAGTATTTT.

This chain connects TRBV12-3 or TRBV12-4 to TRBJ2-3, with D perhaps TRBD1 (5 bases). Deletions cut 5 bases from V and 4 bases from J, with 16 bases between. The length of the CDR3 is 15 residues. CDR3 loop: CASSLDSTSADTQYF. In nucleotides, the CDR3 is TGTGCCAGCAGTCTCGACAGTACCTCAGCAGATACGCAGTATTTT.

Only one count was recorded for this clonotype. The CDR3 spells CASSRGRELYGYTF. CDR3 bases: TGTGCCAGCAGTAGAGGCAGGGAGCTCTATGGCTACACCTTC. The chain is built from TRBV12-3 or TRBV12-4 and TRBJ1-2, with D perhaps TRBD1 (5 bases). CDR3 size: 14 residues. The ends were cut back, 5 bases at V and 4 bases at J, with 14 bases in the middle.

V and J are TRBV7-2 and TRBJ2-1; possible D gene TRBD1, 5 bases. Per germline, CDR1 SGHTA and CDR2 FQGNSA. This CDR3 region has 13 residues. Trimming pared 5 bases from V and 6 bases from J, leaving 11 bases between. Written as DNA, the CDR3 is TGTGCCAGCAGCCAAAGGGGTCCCAATGAGCAGTTCTTC. It translates to CASSQRGPNEQFF.

Within the sample, this clonotype is medium-sized. The chain recombines TRBV4-1 with TRBJ2-5; TRBD2 matches 9 bases. The CDR3 consists of 15 residues. Germline CDR1 is MGHRA and CDR2 is YSYEKL. V lost 0 bases, J lost 6 bases, and 5 bases stayed unmatched. The CDR3 sequence: CASSQDGGGAQTQYF. The CDR3 DNA sequence: TGCGCCAGCAGCCAAGATGGCGGGGGGGCCCAGACCCAGTACTTC.

In the case of this clonotype: Germline and junction disagree at one end, which may indicate a read error. The chain uses TRBV5-5 and TRBJ1-1; no clear D. The CDR3 loop spans 14 amino acids. Germline values: CDR1 SGHKS, CDR2 YYEKEE (reference sequence). The CDR3 bases are TGTGCCAGCAACTTGGCTGGGCGGCCCACTGAAGCTTTCTTT. Protein sequence: CASNLAGRPTEAFF.

This clonotype appeared a few times. The chain couples TRBV20-1 to TRBJ2-3; D not certain. The CDR3 extends over 17 amino acids. CDR1 and CDR2 from the germline V gene are DFQATT and SNEGSKA (reference sequence). Trimming took 0 bases from V and 0 from J, leaving 16 bases between them. The CDR3 nucleotides are TGCAGTGCTAGAGACCCCGGTCTCAGCCCTAGCACAGATACGCAGTATTTT. This translates into CSARDPGLSPSTDTQYF.

The J gene is TRBJ2-3, the V gene TRBV10-3; D is undetermined. The germline V gene encodes CDR1 ENHRY and CDR2 SYGVKD. The length of the CDR3 is 15 residues. Trimming cost V 10 bases and J 5 bases, with 22 bases left between them. CDR3 nucleotide sequence: TGTGCCACCAACCTGAACGGCGGCGCAGGAGATACGCAGTATTTT. As protein: CATNLNGGAGDTQYF.

The chain employs TRBV6-5 and TRBJ2-4, with 9 positions matching TRBD1. The J call may be incorrect, as the DNA end agrees better with TRBJ2-5. Per germline, CDR1 MNHEY and CDR2 SVGAGI. This CDR3 contains 16 residues. CDR3 DNA: TGTGCCAGCAGTTACTCCACGGACAGGGGCCAAGAGACCCAGTACTTC. Translating it yields CASSYSTDRGQETQYF.

The rearrangement uses TRBV10-1 and TRBJ2-5; possible D gene TRBD2, 6 bases. Germline V lookup: CDR1 WNHNN, CDR2 SYGVQD (reference sequence). With 0 bases removed from V and 4 bases from J, the gap between germline ends came to 15 bases. CDR3 size: 16 residues. The CDR3 nucleotides are TGCGCCAGCAGTGAGTCGACGGCAGGAGGGCGAGAGACCCAGTACTTC. It specifies CASSESTAGGRETQYF.

The CDR3 coding sequence is TGTGCCAGCAGGCGGCCAGGACTCTTCGATGAGCAGTTCTTC. It yields the protein CASRRPGLFDEQFF. V gene TRBV25-1 combines with J gene TRBJ2-1; D may be TRBD2 (5 bases). V lost 6 bases to trimming and J lost 8 bases, with 17 bases between them. The germline gives CDR1 MGHDK, CDR2 SYGVNS. The CDR3 consists of 14 residues.

This sequence joins TRBV7-8 and TRBJ2-1, with a tentative D call TRBD2 (5 bases). This CDR3 comprises 14 residues. Germline V CDR1 and CDR2: SGHVS, FQNEAQ. V gave up 5 bases and J gave up 10 bases, with 18 bases separating them. The CDR3, as DNA: TGTGCCAGCAGCCCCCGGGGTGGTGGTGGCGAGCAGTTCTTC. This codes for CASSPRGGGGEQFF. The variable domain in full, completed from reference TRBV7-8 and TRBJ2-1, reads GAGVSQSPRYKVAKRGQDVALRCDPISGHVSLFWYQQALGQGPEFLTYFQNEAQLDKSGLPSDRFFAERPEGSVSTLKIQRTQQEDSAVYLCASSPRGGGGEQFFGPGTRLTVL.

This clonotype was recorded a few times. The chain has TRBV6-2 or TRBV6-3 and TRBJ1-2; possibly TRBD1 for D (6 bases). V shed 7 bases and J shed 7 bases, with 16 bases lying between them. The CDR3 extends over 13 amino acids. In germline, CDR1 is MNHEY, CDR2 SVGEGT. Here the CDR3 DNA reads TGTGCCAGCATGGGGGCTTGGTCGATTGGCTACACCTTC. The encoded protein is CASMGAWSIGYTF.

The rearrangement uses TRBV13 and TRBJ2-7; no definite D call. This CDR3 spans 13 amino acids. The germline V and J ends were trimmed by 2 bases and 4 bases, with 9 bases remaining between them. CDR1 is PRHDT and CDR2 is FYEKMQ in the germline V gene (reference sequence). The CDR3 spells CASSLRTPYEQYF. The CDR3 DNA sequence: TGTGCCAGCAGCTTACGGACCCCGTACGAGCAGTACTTC.

The V gene is TRBV6-1, the J gene TRBJ2-3; D is uncertain. This CDR3 is built from 16 residues. Germline values: CDR1 MNHNS, CDR2 SASEGT. V gave up 1 base and J gave up 5 bases, with 16 bases separating them. The CDR3 DNA sequence: TGTGCCAGCAGTGAAGGGGTCGGTTTCGCACAAGATACGCAGTATTTT. This sequence encodes CASSEGVGFAQDTQYF.

The chain uses TRBV20-1 and TRBJ1-6; 7 bases align to TRBD1. With 2 bases clipped from V and 7 bases from J, the junction kept 2 bases outside the gene matches. CDR1 is DFQATT, CDR2 SNEGSKA, per germline (reference sequence). This CDR3 contains 13 residues. The CDR3 coding sequence is TGCAGTGCTAGATGGGACAGAAATTCACCCCTCCACTTT. It codes for CSARWDRNSPLHF.

The V call is TRBV9, the J call TRBJ2-1; D unresolved. Germline CDR1 SGDLS, CDR2 YYNGEE. V shed 1 base and J shed 2 bases, with 10 bases lying between them. The CDR3 loop spans 15 amino acids. DNA of the CDR3: TGTGCCAGCAGCGTAAACGCACGAACCTACAATGAGCAGTTCTTC. Protein product: CASSVNARTYNEQFF.

The rearrangement joins TRBV5-1 to TRBJ2-5; 9 nucleotides agree with TRBD1. Per germline, CDR1 SGHRS and CDR2 YFSETQ. Losses at the gene ends were 4 bases for V and 7 bases for J; bases not matched to a gene: 11. The CDR3 contains 15 residues. CDR3: CASSPKGQGEGTQYF. DNA of the CDR3: TGCGCCAGCAGCCCGAAGGGACAGGGTGAAGGGACCCAGTACTTC.

This clonotype was counted a few times. This chain links TRBV9 with TRBJ1-2; no clear D. Trimming took 0 bases from V and 0 from J, leaving 9 bases between them. The CDR3 is 15 amino acids. Germline lookup yields CDR1 SGDLS and CDR2 YYNGEE. DNA of the CDR3: TGTGCCAGCAGCGTAGATGACTCAGCTAACTATGGCTACACCTTC. Encoded protein: CASSVDDSANYGYTF.

This clonotype has only a few counts. This sequence joins TRBV11-2 and TRBJ2-5, with 9 bases matching TRBD1. The J call is uncertain, as TRBJ2-7 better fits the DNA end. This CDR3 has 14 residues. Germline-derived CDR1 and CDR2 are SGHAT and FQNNGV. CDR3: CASSPQTGGYEQYF. CDR3 nucleotide sequence: TGTGCCAGCAGCCCCCAGACAGGGGGCTACGAGCAGTACTTC.

Ten or more counts support this clonotype. The rearrangement links TRBV29-1 to TRBJ2-7; 8 positions match TRBD2. V lost 6 bases, J lost 6 bases, and 10 bases stayed unmatched. Germline CDR1 is SQVTM and CDR2 is ANQGSEA. CDR3 size: 13 residues. CDR3 residues: CSVSLAGGAEQYF. In DNA form, the CDR3 reads TGCAGCGTCTCCCTGGCGGGGGGCGCCGAGCAGTACTTC.

The chain uses TRBV12-3 or TRBV12-4 and TRBJ2-5, with 9 bases identical to TRBD2. The CDR3 loop spans 15 amino acids. V dropped 5 bases and J dropped 2; count of bases not matched to a gene: 6. The DNA of the CDR3 is TGTGCCAGCAGTAGGGCGGGGGGGCCGCAAGAGACCCAGTACTTC. This translates into CASSRAGGPQETQYF.

The V call is TRBV11-2, the J call TRBJ2-2; TRBD1 aligns across 9 bases. Looked up from germline, CDR1 is SGHAT and CDR2 is FQNNGV. The CDR3 runs 16 residues. The J segment lost 0 bases and the V segment lost 1 base, leaving 0 bases of the junction unmatched. CDR3 sequence (DNA): TGTGCCAGCAGCTTAGGACAGGGGGCGAACACCGGGGAGCTGTTTTTT. Its protein product is CASSLGQGANTGELFF.

The chain carries TRBV12-3 or TRBV12-4 and TRBJ1-2; the D gene is possibly TRBD1 (6 bases). Trimming took 5 bases from V and 7 from J, leaving 14 bases between them. The CDR3 sequence is 13 residues long. The CDR3, as DNA: TGTGCCAGCAGTCCCCGCACAGGGACTGGCTACACCTTC. Amino acid sequence: CASSPRTGTGYTF.